This T cell receptor (beta chain) emerged from a study of blood T cell repertoires in COVID-19. About the research overall: Sample material is recorded as cDNA or gDNA derived from T cells, B-cell-depleted T cells, or PBMCs.

The V and J ends lost 5 bases and 5 bases, in that order; junction bases with no gene match: 9. Germline CDR1 and CDR2: SNHLY and FYNNEI. The CDR3 has 16 amino acids. Here immunoSEQ multiplex PCR was the method, and the copy in TCRdb shows in-frame clones only, minus some. Seen here are about 270,000 clones, under 90% observed once, and the top ten hold roughly 3.1%. Input material: peripheral blood. The origin of this receptor is a woman aged 18-35 years with acute or convalescent COVID-19. The genes are TRBV2 and TRBJ2-7, with TRBD2 matching 13 bases. CDR3 sequence reads: CASSSLAGGGRDEQYF. CDR3 sequence (DNA): TGTGCCAGCAGTTCACTAGCGGGAGGGGGTCGAGACGAGCAGTACTTC.